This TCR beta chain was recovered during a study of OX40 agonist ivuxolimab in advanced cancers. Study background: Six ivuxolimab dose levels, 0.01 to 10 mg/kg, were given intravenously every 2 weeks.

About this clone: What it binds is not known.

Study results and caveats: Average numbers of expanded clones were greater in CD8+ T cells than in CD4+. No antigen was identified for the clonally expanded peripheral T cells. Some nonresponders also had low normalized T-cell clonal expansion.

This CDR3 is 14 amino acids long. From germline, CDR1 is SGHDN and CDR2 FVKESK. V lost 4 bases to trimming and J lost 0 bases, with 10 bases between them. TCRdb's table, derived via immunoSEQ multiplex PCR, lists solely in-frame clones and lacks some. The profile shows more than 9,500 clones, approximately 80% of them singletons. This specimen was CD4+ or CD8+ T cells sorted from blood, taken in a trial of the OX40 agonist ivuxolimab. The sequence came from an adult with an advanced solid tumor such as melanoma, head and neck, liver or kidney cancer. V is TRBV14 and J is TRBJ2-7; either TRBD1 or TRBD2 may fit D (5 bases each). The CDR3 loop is CASSPGTYSYEQYF. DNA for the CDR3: TGTGCCAGCAGCCCCGGGACCTACTCCTACGAGCAGTACTTC. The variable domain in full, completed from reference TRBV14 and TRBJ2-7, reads EAGVTQFPSHSVIEKGQTVTLRCDPISGHDNLYWYRRVMGKEIKFLLHFVKESKQDESGMPNNRFLAERTGGTYSTLKVQPAELEDSGVYFCASSPGTYSYEQYFGPGTRLTVT.